The 21 T cell receptor beta chains in this list originate from one sample, sequenced in a study of CD8 T cells in Susac syndrome. The RNA input was roughly 0.45 to 1 ug, and it was reverse transcribed with random hexamers. TCRdb ran MiXCR on the immunoSEQ multiplex PCR reads and lists one entry per CDR3 protein. The data contain around 130,000 distinct CDR3 sequences, about 94% of them singletons. Sequenced sample: CD8+ T cells from PBMCs. Receptors were obtained from a human donor with Susac syndrome.

The chain couples TRBV20-1 to TRBJ2-7; 8 bases are a match to TRBD1. CDR1 and CDR2 from the germline V gene are DFQATT and SNEGSKA (reference sequence). Trimming cost V 3 bases and J 2 bases; bases outside gene matches: 6. The CDR3 runs 14 residues. DNA for the CDR3: TGCAGTGCTAGCCTCTTGGACAGGGCCTACGAGCAGTACTTC. Translation gives CSASLLDRAYEQYF.

The rearrangement joins TRBV11-1 to TRBJ2-1; weak D call: TRBD2 (5 bases). CDR1 is SGHAT, CDR2 FQDESV, per germline (reference sequence). Trimming took 1 base from V and 8 from J, leaving 15 bases between them. This CDR3 is 15 amino acids long. Written as DNA, the CDR3 is TGTGCCAGCAGCTTAGGCCGGGGTCTCTCCCATGAGCAGTTCTTC. This encodes CASSLGRGLSHEQFF.

Worth noting for this clonotype: One junction end does not reproduce the germline sequence, and a read error may be involved. V gene TRBV5-6 combines with J gene TRBJ1-3; D gene unclear. The CDR3 is made up of 14 amino acids. Germline V lookup: CDR1 SGHDT, CDR2 YYEEEE. CDR3 amino acids: CASSLGASGNTIYF. CDR3 DNA: TGTGCCAGCAGTTTGGGAGCCTCTGGAAACACCATATATTTT.

In its sample, this clonotype was seen a few times. Written as DNA, the CDR3 is TGTGCCAGCAGCTCCCCTGGTAATGAGCAGTTCTTC. It translates to CASSSPGNEQFF. The chain links TRBV11-2 to TRBJ2-1; no firm D call. Trimming took 4 bases from V and 7 from J, leaving 8 bases between them. This CDR3 comprises 12 residues. The germline CDR1 and CDR2 sequences are SGHAT and FQNNGV.

The rearrangement uses TRBV30 and TRBJ2-7; 9 bases agree with TRBD2. CDR3 length: 14 residues. With 0 bases clipped from V and 3 bases from J, the junction kept 3 bases outside the gene matches. CDR1 and CDR2 (germline): GTSNPN, SVGIG (reference sequence). For the CDR3, the DNA is TGTGCCTGGAGTGTACCAGCGGGGGGCTACGAGCAGTACTTC. This gives the protein CAWSVPAGGYEQYF.

The chain carries TRBV5-7 and TRBJ2-1; possibly TRBD1 for D (6 bases). TRBV5-7 is an open reading frame whose function is uncertain. Trimming pared 2 bases from V and 1 base from J, leaving 16 bases between. This CDR3 is 17 amino acids long. CDR3 DNA sequence: TGTGCCAGCAGCTTAGGCGGACAGTATGATTCCTACAATGAGCAGTTCTTC. Translating gives CASSLGGQYDSYNEQFF.

V is TRBV19 and J is TRBJ1-1; D gene uncertain. CDR1 and CDR2 from the germline V gene are LNHDA and SQIVND (reference sequence). This CDR3 is built from 13 residues. Trimming shortened V by 2 bases and J by 5 bases, and 9 bases separated the two germline ends. The CDR3 DNA is TGTGCCAGTAGTATAACGGGAAGGACTGAAGCTTTCTTT. It specifies CASSITGRTEAFF.

The chain combines TRBV29-1 with TRBJ2-7; D call uncertain. This CDR3 has 13 amino acids. Trimming pared 3 bases from V and 1 base from J, leaving 10 bases between. Germline values: CDR1 SQVTM, CDR2 ANQGSEA. The CDR3 protein is CSVDRTDSYEQYF. CDR3 DNA sequence: TGCAGCGTTGACCGGACGGATTCCTACGAGCAGTACTTC.

The chain couples TRBV7-8 to TRBJ2-3; 7 bases are shared with TRBD2. The ends lost 2 bases at V and 0 bases at J; junction bases unmatched: 2. The CDR3 is 15 amino acids. Germline CDR1 reads SGHVS; CDR2 reads FQNEAQ. The CDR3 is CASSLKRGSTDTQYF. The CDR3 DNA reads TGTGCCAGCAGCTTAAAGCGGGGAAGCACAGATACGCAGTATTTT.

This chain uses TRBV13 with TRBJ2-5; D unresolved. Germline CDR1 reads PRHDT; CDR2 reads FYEKMQ (reference sequence). The ends were cut back, 3 bases at V and 2 bases at J, with 7 bases in the middle. The CDR3 loop spans 13 amino acids. The CDR3 sequence: CASSFSQQETQYF. CDR3 sequence (DNA): TGTGCCAGCAGCTTTTCCCAGCAAGAGACCCAGTACTTC.

The chain is built from TRBV29-1 and TRBJ2-1; 13 positions agree with TRBD2. This CDR3 region has 14 residues. In germline, CDR1 is SQVTM, CDR2 ANQGSEA. V trimming: 7 bases; J trimming: 7 bases; junction bases outside the gene matches: 7. In DNA, the CDR3 is TGCAGCGCCGTTCCGGGACTAGCGGGGAATGAGCAGTTCTTC. Encoded protein: CSAVPGLAGNEQFF.

The rearrangement links TRBV5-6 to TRBJ2-1; the match to TRBD2 covers 9 bases. V trimming: 7 bases; J trimming: 8 bases; junction bases outside the gene matches: 13. The CDR3 has 15 residues. CDR1 and CDR2 (germline): SGHDT, YYEEEE. The CDR3 nucleotides are TGTGCCAGCTCCGCCGGGACTAGCAACCTCTATGAGCAGTTCTTC. This codes for CASSAGTSNLYEQFF.

The genes are TRBV16 and TRBJ1-4, with D possibly being TRBD1 (6 bases). Trimming took 4 bases from V and 10 from J, leaving 13 bases between them. The CDR3 has 13 residues. Germline CDR1 reads KGHSY; CDR2 reads FQNENV. CDR3 DNA sequence: TGTGCCAGCAGCCCAGGGGCCCTGCGAAAACTGTTTTTT. This sequence encodes CASSPGALRKLFF.

CDR3 region: CASSPTGTGKGEQYF. The CDR3 DNA follows: TGTGCCAGCAGCCCTACCGGGACAGGGAAGGGCGAGCAGTACTTC. The V call is TRBV7-9, the J call TRBJ2-7, with TRBD1 matching over 9 bases. The trim removed 5 bases at V and 6 bases at J, leaving 11 bases unmatched. The CDR3 has 15 amino acids. Germline CDR1 SEHNR, CDR2 FQNEAQ (reference sequence). Full variable domain (rest looked up from reference TRBV7-9 and TRBJ2-7): DTGVSQNPRHKITKRGQNVTFRCDPISEHNRLYWYRQTLGQGPEFLTYFQNEAQLEKSRLLSDRFSAERPKGSFSTLEIQRTEQGDSAMYLCASSPTGTGKGEQYFGPGTRLTVT.

This chain joins TRBV12-5 and TRBJ2-1, with 12 positions matching TRBD2. CDR1 is LGHNT, CDR2 FRNRAP, per germline. V lost 5 bases and J lost 2; bases outside the gene matches: 1. The CDR3 is 15 amino acids. CDR3 DNA sequence: TGTGCTAGTGGTCTAGCGGGGGGGCCCTACAATGAGCAGTTCTTC. The encoded protein is CASGLAGGPYNEQFF.

In nucleotides, the CDR3 is TGTGCCAGCAGGTCGGGACAGGGTAATCAGCCCCAGCATTTT. It codes for CASRSGQGNQPQHF. The chain combines TRBV2 with TRBJ1-5; TRBD1 agrees at 9 bases. The CDR3 totals 14 residues. CDR1 is SNHLY, CDR2 FYNNEI, per germline. The ends lost 6 bases at V and 4 bases at J; junction bases unmatched: 4.

The rearrangement links TRBV29-1 to TRBJ2-7; 9 bases agree with TRBD1. Germline lookup yields CDR1 SQVTM and CDR2 ANQGSEA. Trimming cost V 5 bases and J 4 bases; bases outside gene matches: 3. There are 12 residues in the CDR3. The chain's CDR3 is CSVQQGAYEQYF. CDR3 DNA: TGCAGCGTTCAACAGGGGGCTTACGAGCAGTACTTC.

The gene calls are TRBV7-6 and TRBJ2-7, with 9 nucleotides matching TRBD1. The trim removed 5 bases at V and 4 bases at J, leaving 3 bases unmatched. Germline V gives CDR1 SGHVS, CDR2 FNYEAQ. This CDR3 region has 13 residues. The CDR3 nucleotides read TGTGCCAGCAGCCAGACAGGGGGGTACGAGCAGTACTTC. Protein: CASSQTGGYEQYF.

The chain couples TRBV7-9 to TRBJ2-7; 9 bases fit TRBD1. V dropped 1 base and J dropped 0; count of bases not matched to a gene: 7. This CDR3 has 17 residues. CDR1 and CDR2 from the germline V gene are SEHNR and FQNEAQ (reference sequence). The CDR3, as DNA: TGTGCCAGCAGCTTAGAGGGCGGACAGGGGAACTCCTACGAGCAGTACTTC. Amino acids: CASSLEGGQGNSYEQYF.

This rearrangement joins TRBV11-2 to TRBJ2-6; a weak D match, TRBD2 (5 bases). The germline V gene has CDR1 SGHAT and CDR2 FQNNGV. This CDR3 is built from 15 residues. The V end was cut by 4 bases, the J end by 1 base, with 8 bases between. The CDR3 DNA follows: TGTGCCAGCAGCTCCCCGGGATCTGGGGCCAACGTCCTGACTTTC. Amino acid sequence: CASSSPGSGANVLTF. The variable domain in full, completed from reference TRBV11-2 and TRBJ2-6, reads EAGVAQSPRYKIIEKRQSVAFWCNPISGHATLYWYQQILGQGPKLLIQFQNNGVVDDSQLPKDRFSAERLKGVDSTLKIQPAKLEDSAVYLCASSSPGSGANVLTFGAGSRLTVL.

V and J are TRBV7-9 and TRBJ1-2; D ambiguous. The V and J ends lost 0 bases and 6 bases respectively, with 2 bases between them. In germline, CDR1 is SEHNR, CDR2 FQNEAQ (reference sequence). The CDR3 spans 11 residues. The CDR3 DNA follows: TGTGCCAGCAGCTTAGCCCATGGCTACACCTTC. It translates to CASSLAHGYTF. Variable domain in full (rest from reference TRBV7-9 and TRBJ1-2): DTGVSQNPRHKITKRGQNVTFRCDPISEHNRLYWYRQTLGQGPEFLTYFQNEAQLEKSRLLSDRFSAERPKGSFSTLEIQRTEQGDSAMYLCASSLAHGYTFGSGTRLTVV.